Listed here is a single T cell receptor (beta chain). The table lists this clonotype with a count of one. Its antigen target is currently unknown. Per-nucleotide qualities are absent, and no much larger clonotype sits a single base away. Evidence from a single read is weak. A patient counted as having stable Graves' hyperthyroidism if no progression to ophthalmopathy occurred over 18 months of follow-up. Hyperthyroidism patients were aged 18 to 65 years and newly diagnosed, with disease duration of less than 2 months. Exclusion was applied to patients with uncontrolled infections, other autoimmune diseases, pregnancy or lactation. Diagnoses were established on the basis of clinical symptoms, serum thyroxine and TRAb, thyroid ultrasound, and orbital computed tomography. PBMCs were separated from under 12 ml of fresh peripheral blood using Ficoll-Paque density gradient centrifugation. Trizol reagent was used to extract total RNA, and RNA quality was then checked on an Agilent 2100 Bioanalyzer.

TCR beta CDR3 regions were amplified from RNA transcripts. For the first round of RT-PCR on the TCR CDR3, the HTBI primer set was used together with the Qiagen OneStep RT-PCR kit. Libraries were constructed in a second round of multiplex PCR, after which size selection and purification were performed. Paired-end sequencing of the libraries was performed with 100 bp reads on an Illumina HiSeq2000. The study's processing was this. Raw data were processed with SOAPnuke, discarding reads with adapters, uncalled bases, mean Phred below 15, or no exact constant-primer or identifier match. COPE v1.2.5 was used to merge the high-quality paired reads, and each unique nucleotide sequence was defined as a clonotype. MiTCR v1.1 was used to align the clonotypes against IMGT TRBV, TRBD and TRBJ reference segments. The analysis included only V-J combinations with a frequency above 0.0001, which together covered roughly 99% of the repertoires. The TCS score was defined as F50 (clonal expansion) divided by E x V (chaos), with BLOSUM62-based TCRdist calculated between CDR3 peptides within each V-J. Welch's t-statistics and random forest reduced 500 to 550 V-J features to about 12, which were used in a naive Bayes classifier (R e1071). Thyroid-blood repertoire similarity was quantified with the Morisita-Horn index. TCRdb reran the public reads through fastp at Q25 and MiXCR, keeping productive beta chains. Every distinct CDR3 protein forms one entry, paired with its most common genes and DNA. The V and J calls were not made by the authors but by TCRdb's processing. The sample contains roughly 700,000 distinct CDR3 sequences, over 35% of them found a single time. The top ten clonotypes cover more than 25% of the sample.

The data are from a study of T cells in Graves' hyperthyroidism and ophthalmopathy (dated by TCRdb to between 2019 and 2020). About the full investigation: Peripheral blood samples were taken at initial diagnosis, before any treatment was given. The paper reports TCR Vbeta CDR3 sequencing of over 130 peripheral blood samples: 43 ophthalmopathy, fewer than 80 hyperthyroidism and around 17 progressor patients. After sampling, hyperthyroidism patients received methimazole starting at 30 mg daily, and ophthalmopathy patients received high-dose intravenous methylprednisolone. Whether ophthalmopathy could be predicted prospectively was tested in an independent validation cohort made up of approximately 19 hyperthyroidism patients plus 17 patients who later progressed to ophthalmopathy. TCR V-J signatures able to tell the groups apart were searched for in a discovery cohort of 90 to 100 patients, of whom 43 had Graves' ophthalmopathy and roughly 58 had stable Graves' hyperthyroidism. For training and testing, the 110 or so patients in the discovery cohort were randomly divided in a 7:3 ratio. In addition, the study compared T-cell repertoires in thyroid tissue and in blood from five or six Graves' hyperthyroidism patients.

What the research found in general, with its limitations: Ophthalmopathy was separated from stable hyperthyroidism by a 13 V-J signature model, with approximately 89% sensitivity and roughly 84% specificity obtained in cross-validation and 80%/75% obtained in testing. In validation, progression to ophthalmopathy was predicted by the model with 70.59% sensitivity and around 76% specificity, a median of approximately 7.1 months before onset. Most expanded thyroid clonotypes (frequency above 0.001) were also found in blood, which suggests that blood repertoires may mirror thyroid immune responses. Sample size was not statistically predetermined, and investigators were not blinded to group allocation.

CDR1 and CDR2, looked up from the germline V gene, are ENHRY and SYGVKD. The CDR3 spans 15 residues, from the cysteine through the phenylalanine. Of all the DNA, just the CDR3 is kept, 45 bases in frame from base 1. Cut back by 5 bases and 6 bases, the V and J ends lie 14 bases apart. Recombination joined TRBV10-3 with TRBJ1-6, with the identity of the D gene unclear. The TCR was taken from a woman aged 40 to 50 with Graves' hyperthyroidism. The specimen sequenced was blood. The sequenced DNA is TGTGCCATCAGTCCTCTCAACGGACCTAATTCACCCCTCCACTTT. This encodes CAISPLNGPNSPLHF.